This TCR beta chain stems from a study of regulatory T cells in long-lasting Graves disease (dated by TCRdb to 2020 to 2022). About the full investigation: Persistent Graves' disease was defined as persistently positive TSH receptor autoantibodies together with antithyroid drug treatment for over 5 years. Persistent Graves' disease patients were compared with newly diagnosed Graves' disease patients by peripheral blood TCR sequencing and RNA sequencing. The study was conducted in China and was registered as a clinical trial. TCR sequencing covered about 13 persistent and roughly 20 newly diagnosed Graves' disease patients, approximately 33 samples in total. On average, persistent Graves' disease patients in the clinical cohort had been on antithyroid drugs for roughly 11 years.

Remarks on this clonotype: It lacks a known antigen. Sequence at one end of the junction differs from germline and may be a read error.

The full study reports these points: The small sample size was acknowledged by the authors as a limitation that may reduce accuracy. Only the TCR beta chain was sequenced and analyzed. Persistent patients shared more public clonotypes among themselves (fewer than 3,000) than newly diagnosed patients did (about 970). Lower TCR Shannon entropy and fewer highly expanded clones were observed in persistent Graves' disease patients than in newly diagnosed patients, which suggested clonal expansion. Only peripheral blood was studied, because thyroid tissue, the primary lesion, was inaccessible.

Read against the paper, the sample's time point label means: persistent/refractory GD, antithyroid drugs over 5 years with positive TRAb. For both TCR sequencing and RNA sequencing, RNA was extracted from PBMCs in TRIzol. The diagnosis of Graves' disease followed American Thyroid Association guidelines. Patients were recruited from an endocrinology department in Xi'an, China. From each patient, approximately 9.9 milliliters of peripheral blood was collected into an EDTA anticoagulant tube. Ficoll Paque Plus density gradient separation was used to isolate PBMCs, and no further T cell sorting was performed. An Agilent 2100 Bioanalyzer and agarose gel were used to check RNA quality, and a NanoDrop 2000 was used to measure RNA concentration. Library construction relied on multiplex PCR. Sequencer: Illumina HiSeq 4000. CDR3 regions were amplified by Arm-PCR with iRepertoire HTBI primers to construct TCR beta libraries. Before sequencing, the PCR products underwent gel purification. In the original analysis: Across samples, about 63 TRBV and 14 TRBJ segments were identified and used for gene usage analysis of CDR3 amino acid clonotypes. COPE and FqMerger were used to merge filtered high-quality paired reads into contigs. BLAST was used to align contigs to the IMGT TRBV, TRBD and TRBJ reference genes, and CDR3 was defined following IMGT. Highly expanded clones were defined as clonotypes with a frequency above 0.1%. Shannon entropy was used to measure repertoire diversity, and the Gini coefficient was used to measure V-J evenness. Clonotypes shared by more than one individual were considered public. TCRdb trimmed public reads at Q25 via fastp, called clones via MiXCR and kept in-frame beta chains. Entries are consolidated by CDR3 protein sequence, retaining the most common genes and DNA. The V and J calls come from TCRdb's annotation, not from the publication. This sample is represented by 650,000 to 850,000 distinct CDR3 sequences; about 30% of them were singletons. Under 50% of the sample is taken by the ten largest.

This receptor was taken from a female donor with Graves disease. The sequences come from peripheral blood mononuclear cells (PBMCs), collected when the disease was refractory, from a patient treated with antithyroid drugs.

The CDR3 corresponds to CAGSYSKGGDRRTEAFF. The DNA sequence reads TGTGCCGGCAGTTACTCGAAAGGCGGGGACCGACGCACTGAAGCTTTCTTT. The sequence joins TRBV6-5 to TRBJ1-1, with TRBD1 tentatively as D gene (5 bases match). The CDR3 covers 17 residues, taking in both the cysteine and the phenylalanine. The retained sequence is limited to the CDR3, 51 bases, with the frame set at the first base. CDR1 MNHEY and CDR2 SVGAGI were looked up in the germline V gene.